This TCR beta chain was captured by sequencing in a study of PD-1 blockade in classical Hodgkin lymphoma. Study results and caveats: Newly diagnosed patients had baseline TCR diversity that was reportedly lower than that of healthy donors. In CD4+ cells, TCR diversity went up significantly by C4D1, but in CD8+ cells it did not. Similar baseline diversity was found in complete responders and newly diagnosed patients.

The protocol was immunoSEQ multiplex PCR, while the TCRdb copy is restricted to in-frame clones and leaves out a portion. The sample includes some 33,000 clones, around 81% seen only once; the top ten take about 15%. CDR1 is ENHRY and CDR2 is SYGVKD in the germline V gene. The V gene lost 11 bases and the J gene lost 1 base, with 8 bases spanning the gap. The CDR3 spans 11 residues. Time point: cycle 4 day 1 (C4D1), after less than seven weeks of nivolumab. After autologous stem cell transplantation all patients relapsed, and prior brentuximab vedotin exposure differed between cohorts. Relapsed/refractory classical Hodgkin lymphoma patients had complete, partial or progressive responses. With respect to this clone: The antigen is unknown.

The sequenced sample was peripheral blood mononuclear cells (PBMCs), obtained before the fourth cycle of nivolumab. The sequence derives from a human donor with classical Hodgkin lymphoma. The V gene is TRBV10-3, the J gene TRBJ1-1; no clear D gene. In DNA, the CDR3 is TGTGCCTCCAGGAGGAACACTGAAGCTTTCTTT. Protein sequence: CASRRNTEAFF.